This paragraph covers one TCR beta chain sequence. The target antigen is unknown. Sequenced by immunoSEQ multiplex PCR; TCRdb stores in-frame clones only, minus some. The sample has about 70,000 clones; 80% to 95% are singletons. The sample comes from a study of lymphopenia after photon versus proton radiotherapy. General study points: After the lymphocyte nadir, photon-treated repertoires showed oligoclonal expansion, especially of CD8+ Temra cells. Post-nadir TCR diversity decline inversely tracked overall survival among those who died. Better survival with proton therapy was suggested as possible, not demonstrated. Relative stability marked proton patients; photon patients lost diversity and naive cells.

CDR3 length: 13 amino acids. Germline V gene sequence: CDR1 MNHNS, CDR2 SASEGT. The V and J ends lost 6 bases and 5 bases respectively, with 13 bases between them. The TCR originated in a woman in her thirties or forties with cholangiocarcinoma. Specimen: peripheral blood, collected from a patient treated with photon-based radiotherapy. The chain combines TRBV6-1 with TRBJ1-1; D possibly corresponds to TRBD1 (5 bases). The CDR3 loop reads CASRLITGTEAFF. CDR3 DNA: TGTGCCAGCAGACTAATAACAGGAACTGAAGCTTTCTTT.